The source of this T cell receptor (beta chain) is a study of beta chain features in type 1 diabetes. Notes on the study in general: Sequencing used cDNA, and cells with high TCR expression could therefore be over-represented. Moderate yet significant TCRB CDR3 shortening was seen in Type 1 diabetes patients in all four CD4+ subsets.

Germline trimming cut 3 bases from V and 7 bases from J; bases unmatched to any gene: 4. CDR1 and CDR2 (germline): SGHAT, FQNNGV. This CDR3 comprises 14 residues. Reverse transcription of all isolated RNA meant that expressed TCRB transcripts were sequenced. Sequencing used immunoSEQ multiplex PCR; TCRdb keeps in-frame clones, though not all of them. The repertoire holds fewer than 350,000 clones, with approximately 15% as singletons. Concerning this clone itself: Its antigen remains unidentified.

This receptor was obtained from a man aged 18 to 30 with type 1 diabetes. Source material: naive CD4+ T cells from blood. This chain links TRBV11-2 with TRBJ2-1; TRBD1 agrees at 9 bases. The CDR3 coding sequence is TGTGCCAGCAGCTTCGCGGGGACAGGGAATGAGCAGTTCTTC. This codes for CASSFAGTGNEQFF.